This is a list of T cell receptor beta chains from one sample in a study of memory CD4+ T cells and cytomegalovirus serostatus. The repertoire was sequenced with immunoSEQ multiplex PCR; TCRdb's copy has only in-frame clones and lacks some. The repertoire holds approximately 52,000 clones, around four fifths seen once, with 0.77% in the top ten. Sequenced input: memory CD4+ T cells from blood. These receptors came from an adult in good health and CMV-seronegative. Both conserved end residues are part of each CDR3. Each record gives: clone size, J gene, D gene, V gene, CDR3 protein, CDR3 DNA. The D gene is left open where the match is weak. The size of a clone is reported for some rows only, either as once, few or many, or as a class for expanded clones.

clone size: .
J gene: TRBJ2-2
D gene: .
V gene: TRBV30
CDR3 protein: CAWSLAHTGELFF
CDR3 DNA: TGTGCCTGGAGTCTCGCGCACACCGGGGAGCTGTTTTTT

clone size: few
J gene: TRBJ2-7
D gene: .
V gene: TRBV5-1
CDR3 protein: CASSPTGLYGYEQYF
CDR3 DNA: TGCGCCAGCAGCCCAACCGGGCTCTACGGATACGAGCAGTACTTC

clone size: once
J gene: TRBJ2-7
D gene: TRBD1
V gene: TRBV19
CDR3 protein: CASSIRPGQTYEQYF
CDR3 DNA: TGTGCCAGTAGTATCAGGCCGGGACAGACCTACGAGCAGTACTTC

clone size: .
J gene: TRBJ2-3
D gene: TRBD1
V gene: TRBV11-1
CDR3 protein: CASSLGQGTGVTDTQYF
CDR3 DNA: TGTGCCAGCAGCTTAGGTCAGGGAACAGGGGTTACAGATACGCAGTATTTT

clone size: .
J gene: TRBJ1-1
D gene: .
V gene: TRBV6-1
CDR3 protein: CASSRTFDTEAFF
CDR3 DNA: TGTGCCAGCAGTAGGACGTTTGACACTGAAGCTTTCTTT

clone size: .
J gene: TRBJ1-2
D gene: .
V gene: TRBV19
CDR3 protein: CASQVQGRSGGYTF
CDR3 DNA: TGTGCCAGCCAAGTACAGGGTCGGTCTGGTGGCTACACCTTC

clone size: .
J gene: TRBJ1-1
D gene: .
V gene: TRBV5-8
CDR3 protein: CASSLTSVDTEAFF
CDR3 DNA: TGTGCCAGCAGCTTAACTTCAGTTGACACTGAAGCTTTCTTT

clone size: .
J gene: TRBJ1-5
D gene: .
V gene: TRBV7-2
CDR3 protein: CASSWDLDYQPQHF
CDR3 DNA: TGTGCCAGCAGCTGGGACCTAGACTATCAGCCCCAGCATTTT

clone size: .
J gene: TRBJ2-5
D gene: .
V gene: TRBV11-3
CDR3 protein: CASSLGQETQYF
CDR3 DNA: TGTGCCAGCAGCTTAGGGCAAGAGACCCAGTACTTC

clone size: .
J gene: TRBJ2-6
D gene: .
V gene: TRBV21-1
CDR3 protein: CASVPSGANVLTF
CDR3 DNA: TGTGCCAGCGTACCCTCTGGGGCCAACGTCCTGACTTTC

clone size: .
J gene: TRBJ1-2
D gene: TRBD1
V gene: TRBV9
CDR3 protein: CASNKPDRERAGYTF
CDR3 DNA: TGTGCCAGCAACAAACCGGACAGGGAACGGGCTGGCTACACCTTC

clone size: few
J gene: TRBJ2-7
D gene: TRBD1
V gene: TRBV7-3
CDR3 protein: CASSFRDRGYEQYF
CDR3 DNA: TGTGCCAGCAGCTTCCGGGACAGGGGGTACGAGCAGTACTTC

clone size: .
J gene: TRBJ2-5
D gene: .
V gene: TRBV11-2
CDR3 protein: CASSLQETQYF
CDR3 DNA: TGTGCCAGCAGCTTACAAGAGACCCAGTACTTC

clone size: .
J gene: TRBJ2-7
D gene: TRBD1
V gene: TRBV14
CDR3 protein: CASSQVREPGQGATSRYEQYF
CDR3 DNA: TGTGCCAGCAGCCAAGTGAGGGAGCCGGGACAGGGGGCCACATCCAGGTACGAGCAGTACTTC

clone size: medium-sized
J gene: TRBJ1-5
D gene: .
V gene: TRBV30
CDR3 protein: CAWSVRGDQPQHF
CDR3 DNA: TGTGCCTGGAGTGTACGAGGGGATCAGCCCCAGCATTTT

clone size: .
J gene: TRBJ1-5
D gene: TRBD1
V gene: TRBV28
CDR3 protein: CASGPPRTGASNQPQHF
CDR3 DNA: TGTGCCAGCGGTCCCCCGCGAACAGGGGCTAGCAATCAGCCCCAGCATTTT

clone size: .
J gene: TRBJ1-1
D gene: .
V gene: TRBV4-1
CDR3 protein: CASSQEGVRMAFF
CDR3 DNA: TGCGCCAGCAGCCAAGAAGGGGTCAGAATGGCTTTCTTT

clone size: .
J gene: TRBJ1-4
D gene: TRBD1
V gene: TRBV19
CDR3 protein: CASKAGDRTNEKLFF
CDR3 DNA: TGTGCCAGTAAGGCAGGGGACAGGACTAATGAAAAACTGTTTTTT

clone size: .
J gene: TRBJ1-6
D gene: TRBD1
V gene: TRBV10-2
CDR3 protein: CASSEYGGQGYSSPLHF
CDR3 DNA: TGCGCCAGCAGTGAGTATGGTGGACAGGGTTACTCTTCACCCCTCCACTTT

clone size: .
J gene: TRBJ1-1
D gene: .
V gene: TRBV12-2
CDR3 protein: CASRQGDSNNTEAFF
CDR3 DNA: TGTGCAAGTCGCCAAGGGGACAGTAATAACACTGAAGCTTTCTTT

clone size: .
J gene: TRBJ1-6
D gene: .
V gene: TRBV27
CDR3 protein: CASSSGPTTSYNSPLHF
CDR3 DNA: TGTGCCAGCAGTTCCGGCCCAACCACCTCCTATAATTCACCCCTCCACTTT

clone size: .
J gene: TRBJ2-7
D gene: TRBD1
V gene: TRBV7-2
CDR3 protein: CASSLSGGVFSSYEQYF
CDR3 DNA: TGTGCCAGCAGCTTATCAGGGGGTGTCTTTAGCTCCTACGAGCAGTACTTC

clone size: .
J gene: TRBJ2-5
D gene: TRBD2
V gene: TRBV15
CDR3 protein: CATSREAGLQETQYF
CDR3 DNA: TGTGCCACCAGCAGAGAAGCGGGACTCCAAGAGACCCAGTACTTC

clone size: .
J gene: TRBJ2-3
D gene: TRBD2
V gene: TRBV5-6
CDR3 protein: CASIMGLAGGPLYF
CDR3 DNA: TGTGCCAGCATCATGGGACTAGCGGGGGGACCTCTGTATTTT

clone size: .
J gene: TRBJ2-3
D gene: TRBD2
V gene: TRBV5-1
CDR3 protein: CASSSRTSGGTDTQYF
CDR3 DNA: TGCGCCAGCAGCTCCCGGACTAGCGGGGGCACAGATACGCAGTATTTT